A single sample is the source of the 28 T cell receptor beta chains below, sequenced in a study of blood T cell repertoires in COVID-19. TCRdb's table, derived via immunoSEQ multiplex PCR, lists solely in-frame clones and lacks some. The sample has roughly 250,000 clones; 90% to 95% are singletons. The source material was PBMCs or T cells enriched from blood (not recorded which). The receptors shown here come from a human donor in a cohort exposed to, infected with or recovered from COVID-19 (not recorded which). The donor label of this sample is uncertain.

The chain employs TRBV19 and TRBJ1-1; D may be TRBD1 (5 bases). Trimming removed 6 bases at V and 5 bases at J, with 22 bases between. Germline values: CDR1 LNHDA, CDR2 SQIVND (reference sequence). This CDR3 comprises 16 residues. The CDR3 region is CASSPGGISFVTEAFF. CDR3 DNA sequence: TGTGCCAGTAGCCCCGGGGGGATTAGTTTTGTGACTGAAGCTTTCTTT.

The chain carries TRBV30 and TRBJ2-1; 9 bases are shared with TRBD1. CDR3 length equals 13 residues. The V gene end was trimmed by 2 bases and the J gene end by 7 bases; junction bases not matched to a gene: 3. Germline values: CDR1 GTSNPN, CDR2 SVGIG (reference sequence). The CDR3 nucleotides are TGTGCCTGGAGTTGGGACAGGGCAAATGAGCAGTTCTTC. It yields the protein CAWSWDRANEQFF.

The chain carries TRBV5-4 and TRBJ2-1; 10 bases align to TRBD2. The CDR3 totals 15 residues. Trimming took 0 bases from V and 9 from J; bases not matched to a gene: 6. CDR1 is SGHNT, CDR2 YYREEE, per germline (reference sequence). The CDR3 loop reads CASSLAAGGPGEQFF. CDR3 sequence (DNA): TGTGCCAGCAGCTTGGCAGCGGGGGGGCCGGGTGAGCAGTTCTTC.

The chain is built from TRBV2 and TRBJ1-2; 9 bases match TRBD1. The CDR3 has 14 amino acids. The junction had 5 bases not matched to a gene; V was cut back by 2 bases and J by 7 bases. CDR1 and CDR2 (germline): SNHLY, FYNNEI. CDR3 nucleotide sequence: TGTGCCAGCAGTGAAACAGGGGGCATGGGTGGCTACACCTTC. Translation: CASSETGGMGGYTF.

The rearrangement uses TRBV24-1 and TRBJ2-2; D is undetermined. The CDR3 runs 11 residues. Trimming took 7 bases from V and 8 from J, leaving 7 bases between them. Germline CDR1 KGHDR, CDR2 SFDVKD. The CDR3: CATSLMGELFF. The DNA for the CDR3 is TGTGCCACCAGCCTAATGGGGGAGCTGTTTTTT.

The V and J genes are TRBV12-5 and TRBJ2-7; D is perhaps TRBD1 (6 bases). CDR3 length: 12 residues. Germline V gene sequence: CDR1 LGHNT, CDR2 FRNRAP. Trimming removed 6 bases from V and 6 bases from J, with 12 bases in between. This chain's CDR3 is CASGSDSPEQYF. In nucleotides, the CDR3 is TGTGCTAGTGGATCGGACAGCCCCGAGCAGTACTTC.

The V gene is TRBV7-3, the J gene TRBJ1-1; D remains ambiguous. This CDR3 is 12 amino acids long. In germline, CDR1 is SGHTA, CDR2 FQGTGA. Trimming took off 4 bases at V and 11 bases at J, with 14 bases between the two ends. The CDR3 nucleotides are TGTGCCAGCAGCTCAGCAGAGGGAATGGCTTTCTTT. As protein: CASSSAEGMAFF.

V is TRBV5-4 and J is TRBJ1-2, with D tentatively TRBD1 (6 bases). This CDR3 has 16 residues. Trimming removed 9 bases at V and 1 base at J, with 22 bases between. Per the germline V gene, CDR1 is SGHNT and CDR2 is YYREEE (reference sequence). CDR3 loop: CAMELSTGTFNYGYTF. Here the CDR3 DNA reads TGTGCCATGGAATTGTCGACAGGAACCTTTAACTATGGCTACACCTTC.

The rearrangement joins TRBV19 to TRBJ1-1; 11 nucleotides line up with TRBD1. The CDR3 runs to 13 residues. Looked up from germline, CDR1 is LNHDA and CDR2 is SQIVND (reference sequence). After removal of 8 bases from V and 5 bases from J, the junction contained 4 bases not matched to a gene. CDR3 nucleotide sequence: TGTGCCAGTCAGGACAGGGGGCGGACTGAAGCTTTCTTT. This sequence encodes CASQDRGRTEAFF.

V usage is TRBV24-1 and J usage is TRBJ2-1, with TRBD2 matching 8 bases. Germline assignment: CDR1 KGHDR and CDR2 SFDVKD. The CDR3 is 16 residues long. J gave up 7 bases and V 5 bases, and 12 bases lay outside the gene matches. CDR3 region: CATSGHSGTSRNEQFF. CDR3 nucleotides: TGTGCCACCAGTGGCCACTCCGGGACTAGTCGGAATGAGCAGTTCTTC.

The CDR3 region is CASSQGPGGYYEQYF. The CDR3 bases are TGCGCCAGCAGCCAAGGTCCAGGGGGCTATTACGAGCAGTACTTC. The chain has TRBV4-1 and TRBJ2-7; 8 nucleotides match TRBD1. The V and J ends lost 1 base and 4 bases, in that order; junction bases with no gene match: 6. Germline V gene lookup returns CDR1 MGHRA and CDR2 YSYEKL. There are 15 residues in the CDR3.

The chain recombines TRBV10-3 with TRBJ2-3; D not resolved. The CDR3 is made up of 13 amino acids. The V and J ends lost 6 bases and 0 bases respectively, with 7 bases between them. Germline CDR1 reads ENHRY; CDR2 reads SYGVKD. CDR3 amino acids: CAIRSPSTDTQYF. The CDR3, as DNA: TGTGCCATCAGGAGCCCCAGCACAGATACGCAGTATTTT.

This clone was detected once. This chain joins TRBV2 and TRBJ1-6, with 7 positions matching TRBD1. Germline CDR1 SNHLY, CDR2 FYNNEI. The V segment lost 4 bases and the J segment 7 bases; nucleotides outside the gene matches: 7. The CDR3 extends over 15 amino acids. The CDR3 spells CASSGMRGQNSPLHF. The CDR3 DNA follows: TGTGCCAGCAGTGGTATGAGGGGGCAGAATTCACCCCTCCACTTT.

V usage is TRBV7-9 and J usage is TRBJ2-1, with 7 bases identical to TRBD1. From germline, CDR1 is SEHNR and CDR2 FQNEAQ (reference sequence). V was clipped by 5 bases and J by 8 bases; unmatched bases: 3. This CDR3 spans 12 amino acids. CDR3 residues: CASSPDRDEQFF. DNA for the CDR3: TGTGCCAGCAGCCCAGACAGGGATGAGCAGTTCTTC.

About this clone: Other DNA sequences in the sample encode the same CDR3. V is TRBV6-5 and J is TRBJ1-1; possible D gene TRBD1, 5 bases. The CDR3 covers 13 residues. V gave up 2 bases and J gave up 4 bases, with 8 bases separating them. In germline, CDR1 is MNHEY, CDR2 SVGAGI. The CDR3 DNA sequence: TGTGCCAGCAGTTACGGGGGGTCCACTGAAGCTTTCTTT. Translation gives CASSYGGSTEAFF.

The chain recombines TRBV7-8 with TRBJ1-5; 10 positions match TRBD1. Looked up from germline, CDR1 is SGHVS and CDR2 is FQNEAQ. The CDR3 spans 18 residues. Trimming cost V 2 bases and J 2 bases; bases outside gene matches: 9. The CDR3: CASSLNRPGTGGNQPQHF. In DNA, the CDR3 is TGTGCCAGCAGCTTAAATAGGCCCGGGACAGGGGGCAATCAGCCCCAGCATTTT.

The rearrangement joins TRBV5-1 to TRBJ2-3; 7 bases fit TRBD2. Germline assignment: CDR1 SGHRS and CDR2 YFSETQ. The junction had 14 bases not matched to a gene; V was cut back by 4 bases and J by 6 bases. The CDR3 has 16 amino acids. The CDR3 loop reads CASSVDGGSGRDTQYF. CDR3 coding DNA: TGCGCCAGCAGCGTGGACGGGGGGTCGGGTAGGGATACGCAGTATTTT.

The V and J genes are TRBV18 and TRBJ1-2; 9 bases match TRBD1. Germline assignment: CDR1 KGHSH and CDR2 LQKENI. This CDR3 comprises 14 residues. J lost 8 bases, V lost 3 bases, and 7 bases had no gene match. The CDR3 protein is CASSPGTGSYGYTF. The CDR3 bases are TGTGCCAGCTCACCGGGGACAGGGTCCTACGGCTACACCTTC. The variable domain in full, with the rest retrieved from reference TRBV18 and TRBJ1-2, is NAGVMQNPRHLVRRRGQEARLRCSPMKGHSHVYWYRQLPEEGLKFMVYLQKENIIDESGMPKERFSAEFPKEGPSILRIQQVVRGDSAAYFCASSPGTGSYGYTFGSGTRLTVV.

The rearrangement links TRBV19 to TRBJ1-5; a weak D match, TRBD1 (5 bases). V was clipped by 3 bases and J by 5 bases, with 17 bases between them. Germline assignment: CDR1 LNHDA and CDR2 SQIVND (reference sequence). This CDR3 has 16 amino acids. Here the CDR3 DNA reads TGTGCCAGTAGTATGCTGACGAGGCAGGGATATCAGCCCCAGCATTTT. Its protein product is CASSMLTRQGYQPQHF.

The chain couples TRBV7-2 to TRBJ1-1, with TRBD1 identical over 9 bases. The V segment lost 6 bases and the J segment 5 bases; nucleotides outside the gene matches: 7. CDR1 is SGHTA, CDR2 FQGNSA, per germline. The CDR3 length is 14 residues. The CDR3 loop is CASRSQGAGTEAFF. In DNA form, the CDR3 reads TGTGCCAGCAGATCACAGGGGGCCGGGACTGAAGCTTTCTTT.

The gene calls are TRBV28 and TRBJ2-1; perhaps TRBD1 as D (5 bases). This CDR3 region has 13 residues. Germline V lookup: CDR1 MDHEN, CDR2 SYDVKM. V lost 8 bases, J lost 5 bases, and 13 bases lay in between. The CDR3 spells CASSKTEDNEQFF. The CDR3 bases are TGTGCCAGCTCCAAGACAGAAGACAATGAGCAGTTCTTC.

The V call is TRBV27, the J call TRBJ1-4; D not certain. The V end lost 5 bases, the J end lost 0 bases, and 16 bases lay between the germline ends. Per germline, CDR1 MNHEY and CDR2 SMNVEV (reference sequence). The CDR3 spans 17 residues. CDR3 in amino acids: CASSREEKSSTNEKLFF. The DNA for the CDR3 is TGTGCCAGCAGTAGAGAAGAAAAGTCGTCAACTAATGAAAAACTGTTTTTT. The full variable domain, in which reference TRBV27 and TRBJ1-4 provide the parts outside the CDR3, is EAQVTQNPRYLITVTGKKLTVTCSQNMNHEYMSWYRQDPGLGLRQIYYSMNVEVTDKGDVPEGYKVSRKEKRNFPLILESPSPNQTSLYFCASSREEKSSTNEKLFFGSGTQLSVL.

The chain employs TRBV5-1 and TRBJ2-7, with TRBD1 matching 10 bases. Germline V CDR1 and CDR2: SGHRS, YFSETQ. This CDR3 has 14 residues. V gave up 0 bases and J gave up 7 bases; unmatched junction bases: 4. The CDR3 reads CASSLGQGAREQYF. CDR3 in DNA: TGCGCCAGCAGCTTGGGACAGGGGGCGCGGGAGCAGTACTTC.

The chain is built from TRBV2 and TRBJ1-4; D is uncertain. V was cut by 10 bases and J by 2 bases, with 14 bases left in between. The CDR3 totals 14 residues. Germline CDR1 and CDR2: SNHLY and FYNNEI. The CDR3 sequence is CATKRAETNEKLFF. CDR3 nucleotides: TGTGCCACCAAGCGGGCGGAGACTAATGAAAAACTGTTTTTT.

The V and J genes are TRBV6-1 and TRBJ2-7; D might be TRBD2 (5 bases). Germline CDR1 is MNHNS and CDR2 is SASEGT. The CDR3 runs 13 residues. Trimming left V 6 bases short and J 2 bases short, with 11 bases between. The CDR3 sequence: CASSIGLAYEQYF. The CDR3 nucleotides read TGTGCCAGCAGCATTGGACTGGCCTACGAGCAGTACTTC.

The CDR3 protein is CASSLARSPEANYGYTF. The CDR3 DNA sequence: TGCGCCAGCAGCTTGGCCCGCTCTCCAGAGGCTAACTATGGCTACACCTTC. V gene TRBV5-1 combines with J gene TRBJ1-2; D unresolved. Trimming cost V 0 bases and J 0 bases, with 15 bases left between them. Per the germline V gene, CDR1 is SGHRS and CDR2 is YFSETQ. This CDR3 spans 17 amino acids.

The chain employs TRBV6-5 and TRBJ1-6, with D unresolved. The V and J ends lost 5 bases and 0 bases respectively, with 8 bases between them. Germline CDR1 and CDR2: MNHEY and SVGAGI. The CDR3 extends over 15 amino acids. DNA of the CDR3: TGTGCCAGCAGTCCGCGGAGCTCCTATAATTCACCCCTCCACTTT. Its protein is CASSPRSSYNSPLHF.

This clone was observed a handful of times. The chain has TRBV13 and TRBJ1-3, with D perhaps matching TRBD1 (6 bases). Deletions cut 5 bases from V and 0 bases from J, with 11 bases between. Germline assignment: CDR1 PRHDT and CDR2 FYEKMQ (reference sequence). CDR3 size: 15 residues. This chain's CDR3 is CASSQGTFSGNTIYF. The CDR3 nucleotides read TGTGCCAGCAGCCAGGGGACATTCTCTGGAAACACCATATATTTT.